Each of the 12 T cell receptor beta chains below was sequenced from the same sample in a study of Ad26.COV2.S vaccination and SARS-CoV-2 variants. Assay: immunoSEQ multiplex PCR; the TCRdb copy retains only in-frame clones and omits some. The table shows about 370,000 clones, with around nine tenths occurring only once. Treatment defined: about 20 received Ad26.COV2.S at low or high dose, single or two shots; roughly five received placebo; per-sample allocation not given. Specimen acquisition occurred on day 63 following the initial vaccine or placebo injection. This specimen consisted of peripheral blood, obtained in a trial of Ad26.COV2.S vaccine versus placebo. These receptors were obtained from a person between 18 and 65 years old who received the Ad26.COV2.S COVID-19 vaccine or a placebo.

The V gene is TRBV6-5, the J gene TRBJ2-1; 7 bases align to TRBD2. With 2 bases clipped from V and 7 bases from J, the junction kept 2 bases outside the gene matches. The V gene's germline CDR1 is MNHEY and CDR2 SVGAGI. This CDR3 comprises 13 residues. CDR3 residues: CASSYEAGNEQFF. The CDR3 nucleotides are TGTGCCAGCAGTTACGAAGCGGGAAATGAGCAGTTCTTC.

The chain carries TRBV21-1 and TRBJ2-5; the DNA was not compared with TRBD2, the D call given in the table. TRBV21-1 is designated a pseudogene. The CDR3 covers 15 residues. Here the CDR3 DNA reads TGTGCCAGCAGCACGGGACTAGCGGGAGGAGAGACCCAGTACTTC. It codes for CASSTGLAGGETQYF.

The chain employs TRBV11-3 and TRBJ1-1, with 8 bases aligning to TRBD1. CDR1 and CDR2 from the germline V gene are SGHNT and YENEEA. There are 14 residues in the CDR3. V shed 5 bases and J 5 bases; nucleotides not matched to a gene: 7. The CDR3 DNA is TGTGCCAGCAGCACCGGACAGGGCCGAACTGAAGCTTTCTTT. Translation gives CASSTGQGRTEAFF.

The chain is built from TRBV4-3 and TRBJ1-5; D is undetermined. Between the trimmed V and J ends, which lost 0 bases and 4 bases, there was a span of 7 bases. There are 14 residues in the CDR3. Per the germline V gene, CDR1 is LGHNA and CDR2 is YSLEER. CDR3: CASSQDTVNQPQHF. The CDR3 nucleotides are TGCGCCAGCAGCCAAGACACGGTAAATCAGCCCCAGCATTTT.

V and J are TRBV27 and TRBJ2-7; weak D call: TRBD1 (6 bases). The CDR3 sequence is 13 residues long. Trimming took 8 bases from V and 6 from J, leaving 17 bases between them. The germline V gene has CDR1 MNHEY and CDR2 SMNVEV (reference sequence). The CDR3 protein is CASGLNRAFEQYF. As DNA, the CDR3 is TGTGCCAGCGGTCTCAACAGGGCGTTCGAGCAGTACTTC.

This sequence joins TRBV3-1 (or the pseudogene TRBV3-2) and TRBJ1-2; a possible D gene is TRBD1 (5 bases). The CDR3 runs to 16 residues. CDR1 and CDR2 from the germline V gene are LGHDT and YNNKEL (reference sequence). V shed 0 bases and J shed 6 bases, with 17 bases lying between them. CDR3 in DNA: TGTGCCAGCAGCCAAGATCTTTTTCCCCGGGGGGATGGCTACACCTTC. Residues: CASSQDLFPRGDGYTF.

The J gene is TRBJ2-7, the V gene TRBV10-1; 8 bases align to TRBD1. V dropped 8 bases and J dropped 5; count of bases not matched to a gene: 14. CDR1 is WNHNN and CDR2 is SYGVQD in the germline V gene (reference sequence). The CDR3 covers 15 residues. CDR3 in amino acids: CASSRLDREKNEQYF. The CDR3 DNA follows: TGCGCCAGCTCGAGGTTGGACAGGGAGAAGAACGAGCAGTACTTC.

The chain carries TRBV5-4 and TRBJ2-3; D may match TRBD1 or TRBD2 (6 bases each). Germline CDR1 reads SGHNT; CDR2 reads YYREEE (reference sequence). The CDR3 runs 16 residues. Trimming shortened V by 5 bases and J by 0 bases, and 16 bases separated the two germline ends. The CDR3 sequence: CASRSGGGLSTDTQYF. The CDR3 coding sequence is TGTGCCAGCAGGTCCGGGGGCGGGCTTAGCACAGATACGCAGTATTTT.

This rearrangement joins TRBV5-1 to TRBJ2-7; 8 bases are shared with TRBD2. CDR3 size: 14 residues. Germline V gene sequence: CDR1 SGHRS, CDR2 YFSETQ. Trimming removed 3 bases from V and 6 bases from J; junction bases left unmatched: 8. CDR3 in DNA: TGCGCCAGCAGCTCGCAGGGCCTAGCGGGCGAGCAGTACTTC. This sequence encodes CASSSQGLAGEQYF.

The table lists this clone with a count of one. The chain carries TRBV30 and TRBJ2-1; D gene ambiguous. Germline CDR1 and CDR2: GTSNPN and SVGIG (reference sequence). V lost 0 bases and J 8 bases, leaving 8 bases between the germline ends. The CDR3 covers 12 residues. The CDR3 coding sequence is TGTGCCTGGAGTGTCCACGGTGATGAGCAGTTCTTC. Its translation is CAWSVHGDEQFF.

This sequence joins TRBV19 and TRBJ1-3, with unresolved D. Germline lookup yields CDR1 LNHDA and CDR2 SQIVND (reference sequence). CDR3 length: 16 amino acids. V was clipped by 5 bases and J by 0 bases, with 14 bases between them. The CDR3 sequence: CASSLIDKSSGNTIYF. As DNA, the CDR3 is TGTGCCAGTAGTTTAATAGACAAGAGCTCTGGAAACACCATATATTTT.

The chain is built from TRBV25-1 and TRBJ1-5; D uncertain. Between the trimmed V and J ends, which lost 1 base and 3 bases, there was a span of 10 bases. This CDR3 spans 15 amino acids. CDR1 is MGHDK, CDR2 SYGVNS, per germline. The CDR3 DNA sequence: TGTGCCAGCAGTGAATTCGGCGGACCCAATCAGCCCCAGCATTTT. This translates into CASSEFGGPNQPQHF.